This TCR beta chain was profiled in a study of blood T cell repertoires in COVID-19. Study summary: Samples of COVID-19 (acute and convalescent) were obtained from the United States, Italy and Spain. PBMCs, B-cell-depleted T cells, or T cells provided the cDNA or gDNA that made up the material.

How the authors handled the data: Nucleated cell counts were estimated from reference gene primer amplification. Data came from immunoSEQ multiplex PCR; TCRdb stores just in-frame clones and leaves some out. V, J and clone size reflect that table, while D and trimming were determined from the DNA. This sample has 300,000 or so clones; about 87% occur once, and the top ten carry over 1.2%. The CDR3 contains 14 residues. V was trimmed by 5 bases and J by 3 bases, leaving 11 bases between them. What was sequenced was peripheral blood. The TCR was taken from a woman aged 40 to 55 who had recovered from COVID-19. This chain uses TRBV23-1 with TRBJ1-5; weak D call: TRBD1 (5 bases). TRBV23-1 is recorded as an ORF, its role being uncertain. The chain's CDR3 is CASSGAGFNQPQHF. CDR3 in DNA: TGCGCCAGCAGTGGGGCAGGGTTCAATCAGCCCCAGCATTTT.